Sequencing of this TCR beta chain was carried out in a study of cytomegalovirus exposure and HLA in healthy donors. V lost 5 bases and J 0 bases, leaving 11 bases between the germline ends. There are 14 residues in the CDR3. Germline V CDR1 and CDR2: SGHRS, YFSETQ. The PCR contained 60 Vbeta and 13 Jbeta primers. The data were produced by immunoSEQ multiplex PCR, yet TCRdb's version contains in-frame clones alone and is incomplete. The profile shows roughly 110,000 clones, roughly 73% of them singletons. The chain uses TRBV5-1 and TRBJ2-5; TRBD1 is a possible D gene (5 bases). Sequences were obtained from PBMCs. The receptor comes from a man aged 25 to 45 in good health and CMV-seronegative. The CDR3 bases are TGCGCCAGCAGGGTGGGGCAGAACCAAGAGACCCAGTACTTC. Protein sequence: CASRVGQNQETQYF.